Listed below are T cell receptor beta chains from one sample, sequenced in a study of cytomegalovirus exposure and HLA in healthy donors. Using immunoSEQ multiplex PCR, the repertoire was profiled, and TCRdb retains in-frame clones only, with some absent. With some 130,000 clones in the sample, the ten largest clones hold roughly 2%. What was sequenced was PBMCs. The receptors derive from a woman in her fifties or sixties in good health and CMV-seronegative. CDR3s include the opening cysteine and the closing phenylalanine or tryptophan. The D gene is left open where the match is weak.

d_gene: TRBD1; v_gene: TRBV2; j_gene: TRBJ1-1; CDR3nt: TGTGCCAGCAGTGATAACAGGGGCACTGAAGCTTTCTTT; CDR3aa: CASSDNRGTEAFF
d_gene: .; v_gene: TRBV7-3; j_gene: TRBJ2-5; CDR3nt: TGTGCCAGCAGATCTTCCAAAGGGGGTAAAGAGACCCAGTACTTC; CDR3aa: CASRSSKGGKETQYF
d_gene: .; v_gene: TRBV7-9; j_gene: TRBJ1-5; CDR3nt: TGTGCCAGCAGCTTAGAATCCGGGACTCCCGGTGGTCAGCCCCAGCATTTT; CDR3aa: CASSLESGTPGGQPQHF
d_gene: TRBD1; v_gene: TRBV19; j_gene: TRBJ2-1; CDR3nt: TGTGCCAGCACGGGACAGGGCGGAAATGAGCAGTTCTTC; CDR3aa: CASTGQGGNEQFF
d_gene: .; v_gene: TRBV5-1; j_gene: TRBJ2-7; CDR3nt: TGCGCCAGCAACACAGGGGAGGTCGACTACGAGCAGTACTTC; CDR3aa: CASNTGEVDYEQYF
d_gene: TRBD1; v_gene: TRBV7-3; j_gene: TRBJ2-7; CDR3nt: TGTGCCAGCAGCCCCAAGGGACAGGGGACAGGAACCTACGAGCAGTACTTC; CDR3aa: CASSPKGQGTGTYEQYF
d_gene: .; v_gene: TRBV2; j_gene: TRBJ1-5; CDR3nt: TGTGCCAGCAGTGACGACGGGGGTCAGCCCCAGCATTTT; CDR3aa: CASSDDGGQPQHF
d_gene: .; v_gene: TRBV5-4; j_gene: TRBJ1-1; CDR3nt: TGTGCCAGCAGCTTGGTCGGGAGCAACACTGAAGCTTTCTTT; CDR3aa: CASSLVGSNTEAFF
d_gene: .; v_gene: TRBV19; j_gene: TRBJ1-1; CDR3nt: TGTGCCAGTAGTATGGCCATGAACACTGAAGCTTTCTTT; CDR3aa: CASSMAMNTEAFF
d_gene: TRBD2; v_gene: TRBV19; j_gene: TRBJ2-2; CDR3nt: TGTGCCAGTAGTTTGGGTGGGACTACCACCGGGGAGCTGTTTTTT; CDR3aa: CASSLGGTTTGELFF
d_gene: .; v_gene: TRBV2; j_gene: TRBJ2-3; CDR3nt: TGTGCCAGCAGTGCTGTGCCAGGGGTAACAGATACGCAGTATTTT; CDR3aa: CASSAVPGVTDTQYF
d_gene: TRBD2; v_gene: TRBV10-3; j_gene: TRBJ2-3; CDR3nt: TGTGCCATCAGGGGGGAGGGACCGCCGGGAGATACGCAGTATTTT; CDR3aa: CAIRGEGPPGDTQYF
d_gene: TRBD1; v_gene: TRBV2; j_gene: TRBJ1-5; CDR3nt: TGTGCCAGCGGGTGGTTGGTTGACAGGGCTTCCCCCCAGCATTTT; CDR3aa: CASGWLVDRASPQHF
d_gene: TRBD1; v_gene: TRBV27; j_gene: TRBJ2-7; CDR3nt: TGTGCCAGCAGTCCCAGCGGGACAGGGAGGTACGAGCAGTACTTC; CDR3aa: CASSPSGTGRYEQYF
d_gene: .; v_gene: TRBV27; j_gene: TRBJ2-3; CDR3nt: TGTGCCAGCAGTTTAGGAGGGTTGCCTGCTACAGATACGCAGTATTTT; CDR3aa: CASSLGGLPATDTQYF
d_gene: .; v_gene: TRBV11-3; j_gene: TRBJ1-1; CDR3nt: TGTGTACAAACCTGGGGTCCGTTGGCAGGGGAGTGCAAGAACACTGAAGCTTTCTTT; CDR3aa: CVQTWGPLAGECKNTEAFF
d_gene: .; v_gene: TRBV28; j_gene: TRBJ1-1; CDR3nt: TGTGCCAGCAGTTTCCCTTTAAACACTGAAGCTTTCTTT; CDR3aa: CASSFPLNTEAFF
d_gene: TRBD1; v_gene: TRBV6-1; j_gene: TRBJ2-5; CDR3nt: TGTGCCAGCAGTGAAGGAAGGACAGGGGATCGGGGGACCCAGTACTTC; CDR3aa: CASSEGRTGDRGTQYF
d_gene: TRBD2; v_gene: TRBV29-1; j_gene: TRBJ2-2; CDR3nt: TGCAGCGTGGCCGGGACTAGCGGGAGGAGATACACCGGGGAGCTGTTTTTT; CDR3aa: CSVAGTSGRRYTGELFF
d_gene: .; v_gene: TRBV2; j_gene: TRBJ1-5; CDR3nt: TGTGCCAGCACCCCGCAGGGTAGCAATCAGCCCCAGCATTTT; CDR3aa: CASTPQGSNQPQHF
d_gene: .; v_gene: TRBV21-1; j_gene: TRBJ1-1; CDR3nt: TGTGCCAGCAGCAAACACGGACAGAAGAACACTGAAGCTTTCTTT; CDR3aa: CASSKHGQKNTEAFF
d_gene: .; v_gene: TRBV28; j_gene: TRBJ1-1; CDR3nt: TGTGCCAGCAGTTTTCTTGCTAGGCAGGAGGACACTGAAGCTTTCTTT; CDR3aa: CASSFLARQEDTEAFF
d_gene: TRBD2; v_gene: TRBV7-9; j_gene: TRBJ2-1; CDR3nt: TGTGCCAGCAGCAGGACTAGCGGGGGGGTAGGGGAGCAGTTCTTC; CDR3aa: CASSRTSGGVGEQFF
d_gene: .; v_gene: TRBV23-1; j_gene: TRBJ2-1; CDR3nt: TGCGCCAGCAGGTACAGGGCCCCCTACAATGAGCAGTTCTTC; CDR3aa: CASRYRAPYNEQFF
d_gene: .; v_gene: TRBV6-5; j_gene: TRBJ2-5; CDR3nt: TGTGCCAGCAAACAGGACATTGCCCGGGAGACCCAGTACTTC; CDR3aa: CASKQDIARETQYF
d_gene: .; v_gene: TRBV5-1; j_gene: TRBJ2-1; CDR3nt: TGCGCCAGCAGCTTGGGGTTTAGCGAGTACAATGAGCAGTTCTTC; CDR3aa: CASSLGFSEYNEQFF
d_gene: .; v_gene: TRBV2; j_gene: TRBJ1-2; CDR3nt: TGTGCCAGCAGTGTTGTGCGGGGAGGCTACACCTTC; CDR3aa: CASSVVRGGYTF
d_gene: TRBD1; v_gene: TRBV5-8; j_gene: TRBJ1-1; CDR3nt: TGTGCCAGCACCCGCCGGGACAGGGCTAATGAAGCTTTCTTT; CDR3aa: CASTRRDRANEAFF
d_gene: TRBD2; v_gene: TRBV4-1; j_gene: TRBJ2-7; CDR3nt: TGCGCCAGCAGCCAAACCGGGACTAGTCGGATCGAGCAGTACTTC; CDR3aa: CASSQTGTSRIEQYF